Sequencing of this T cell receptor (beta chain) was carried out in a study of T cell responses to AZD1222 COVID-19 vaccine. Study-wide background: Pooling of second doses given at about 4 or about 12 weeks was done.

The CDR3 runs 17 residues. V was shortened by 6 bases and J by 0 bases, with 20 bases between the two germline ends. CDR1 and CDR2 from the germline V gene are MDHEN and SYDVKM. A word on this clone: What it recognizes is unknown.

Measured with immunoSEQ multiplex PCR; TCRdb has only the in-frame clones, and not every one. The profile shows some 140,000 clones, 84% of them singletons. Broader study findings: Sampling that yielded the repertoires occurred only after the peak T cell response. Distributed over spike, vaccine-associated CD4 TCRs predominated at 160-218 and 743-854. Once two AZD1222 doses were given, Spike-specific TCR breadth and depth went up.

This receptor was identified in an adult in good health. The source was peripheral blood, collected on day 0 of AZD1222 vaccination. The rearrangement links TRBV28 to TRBJ1-1, with D unclear. The CDR3 bases are TGTGCCAGCAGAAACGCGGGCTCGTGGGCGATGAACACTGAAGCTTTCTTT. The encoded protein is CASRNAGSWAMNTEAFF.